Here is one T cell receptor (beta chain) with its context. The antigen it recognizes is unknown. No clone much larger than this one lies a single base away; base qualities are absent. The same CDR3 also results from other DNA sequences found in this sample. TCRbeta CDR3 regions were amplified from genomic DNA by means of the immunoSEQ Assay, a bias-controlled multiplex PCR. As for the authors' bioinformatics: Within the assay, amplification of reference gene primers was used to estimate how many nucleated cells each sample contained. Sequence reads were collapsed and filtered to measure the absolute abundance of every unique TCRbeta CDR3 rearrangement. For each sample, productive Simpson clonality was calculated by taking the square root of Simpson's diversity index across productive rearrangements. The source is immuneACCESS, and TCRdb retained only in-frame sequences with V and J called. Part of the clones is not carried over; for the studies checked, unresolved V genes explain less than half of this, and the remainder is unexplained. The DNA gave D and trimming, while V, J and clone size come from that table. The sample contains roughly 420,000 clones, around nine tenths of them found a single time. Clones ranked in the top ten supply approximately 0.96% of the sample.

This entry comes from a study of blood T cell repertoires in COVID-19 (TCRdb year 2020). Background on the whole study: The collaborator samples originated in the United States, Italy and Spain and spanned the acute and convalescent phases of COVID-19. The prospective study material was composed of cDNA or gDNA derived from T cells, B-cell-depleted T cells, or PBMCs. Deeply sampled blood TCRbeta repertoires from subjects exposed to, actively infected with, or recovered from COVID-19 were included in the dataset. The repertoires were made available in a free public database intended to serve as a resource for research on the immune response to SARS-CoV-2. Samples came from the ongoing ImmuneRACE study (first 160 participants) plus 1,254 subjects from 6 global collaborators. A de-identified subject ID, COVID-19 status, age in years and sex were almost always included in the sample metadata. HLA class I and class II types, where available, came from metadata supplied by the sample provider rather than from assay-based typing. The study at large found these results: Clinical and demographic metadata were provided uncurated, with the amount varying by source and participant.

Enrolling through a virtual design, the prospective study's participants ranged in age from about 18 to 100 years and lived across roughly 23 United States geographic areas. Cohort assignment in the prospective study relied on participant-reported clinical history from a screening survey and a study questionnaire. Each participant in the prospective study had whole blood, serum and a nasopharyngeal or oropharyngeal swab collected by mobile phlebotomists. Participants in the prospective study had the option to provide additional blood draws and questionnaires over a roughly 2-month period. Before DNA extraction, blood samples from the prospective study were shipped at room temperature or frozen. The receptor was isolated from a woman under 40 with acute COVID-19. The sample taken for sequencing was PBMCs or T cells enriched from blood (not recorded which).

CDR3 protein: CASSEGQGRQPQHF. The nucleotide sequence is TGTGCCAGCAGTGAGGGGCAGGGGAGACAGCCCCAGCATTTT. The sequence links TRBV2 to TRBJ1-5; a tentative D call is TRBD1 (6 bases match). At the junction V is shortened by 3 bases and J by 7 bases, with 13 bases in between. Counted from cysteine to phenylalanine, this CDR3 has 14 amino acids. Only the CDR3 portion is preserved as DNA: 42 bases, with reading frame beginning at the first base. Taken from the germline V gene, the CDR1 and CDR2 loops are SNHLY and FYNNEI.